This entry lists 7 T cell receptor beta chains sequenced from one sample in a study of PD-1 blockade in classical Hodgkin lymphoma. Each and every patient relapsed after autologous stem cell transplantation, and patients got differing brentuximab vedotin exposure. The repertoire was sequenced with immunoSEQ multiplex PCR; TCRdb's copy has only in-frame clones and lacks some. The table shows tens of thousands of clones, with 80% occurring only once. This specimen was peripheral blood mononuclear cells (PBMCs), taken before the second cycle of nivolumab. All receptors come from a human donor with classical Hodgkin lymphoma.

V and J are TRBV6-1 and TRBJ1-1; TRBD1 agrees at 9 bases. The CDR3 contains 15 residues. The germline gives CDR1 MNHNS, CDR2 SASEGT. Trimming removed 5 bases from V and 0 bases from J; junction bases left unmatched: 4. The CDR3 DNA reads TGTGCCAGCAGTCGGACAGGGGTCATGAACACTGAAGCTTTCTTT. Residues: CASSRTGVMNTEAFF.

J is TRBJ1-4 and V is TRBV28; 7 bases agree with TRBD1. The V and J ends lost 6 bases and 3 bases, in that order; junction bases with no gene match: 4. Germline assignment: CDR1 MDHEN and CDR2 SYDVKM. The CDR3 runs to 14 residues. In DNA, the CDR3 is TGTGCCAGCAGACGACAGGGTCCTAATGAAAAACTGTTTTTT. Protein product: CASRRQGPNEKLFF.

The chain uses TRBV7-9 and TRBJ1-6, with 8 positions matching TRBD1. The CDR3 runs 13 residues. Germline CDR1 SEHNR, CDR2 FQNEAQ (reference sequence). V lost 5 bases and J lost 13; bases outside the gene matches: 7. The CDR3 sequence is CASSLGQGNPLHF. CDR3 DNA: TGTGCCAGCAGCCTCGGACAGGGAAATCCCCTCCACTTT.

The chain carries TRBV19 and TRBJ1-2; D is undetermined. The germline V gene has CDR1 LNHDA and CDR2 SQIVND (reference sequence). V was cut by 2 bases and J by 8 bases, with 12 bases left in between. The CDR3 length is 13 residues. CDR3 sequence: CASSILGAEGYTF. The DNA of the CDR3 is TGTGCCAGTAGTATATTGGGAGCTGAAGGCTACACCTTC.

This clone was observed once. The CDR3, as DNA: TGTGCCAGCAGGGTAGGGGAGACCCAGTACTTC. As protein: CASRVGETQYF. This rearrangement joins TRBV6-1 to TRBJ2-5; no clear D. Trimming pared 6 bases from V and 5 bases from J, leaving 7 bases between. The CDR3 sequence is 11 residues long. The germline gives CDR1 MNHNS, CDR2 SASEGT.

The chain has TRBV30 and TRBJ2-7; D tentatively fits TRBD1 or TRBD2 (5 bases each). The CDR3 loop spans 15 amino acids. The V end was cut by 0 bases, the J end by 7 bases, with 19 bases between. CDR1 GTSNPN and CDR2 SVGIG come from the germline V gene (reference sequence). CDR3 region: CAWSVGVGPLGEQYF. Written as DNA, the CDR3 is TGTGCCTGGAGTGTAGGGGTGGGACCCCTGGGGGAGCAGTACTTC.

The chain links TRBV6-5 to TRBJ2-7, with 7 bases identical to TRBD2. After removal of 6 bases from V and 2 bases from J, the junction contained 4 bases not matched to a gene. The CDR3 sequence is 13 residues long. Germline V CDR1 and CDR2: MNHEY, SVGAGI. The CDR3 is CASSRGVTYEQYF. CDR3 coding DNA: TGTGCCAGCAGCCGGGGGGTGACCTACGAGCAGTACTTC.